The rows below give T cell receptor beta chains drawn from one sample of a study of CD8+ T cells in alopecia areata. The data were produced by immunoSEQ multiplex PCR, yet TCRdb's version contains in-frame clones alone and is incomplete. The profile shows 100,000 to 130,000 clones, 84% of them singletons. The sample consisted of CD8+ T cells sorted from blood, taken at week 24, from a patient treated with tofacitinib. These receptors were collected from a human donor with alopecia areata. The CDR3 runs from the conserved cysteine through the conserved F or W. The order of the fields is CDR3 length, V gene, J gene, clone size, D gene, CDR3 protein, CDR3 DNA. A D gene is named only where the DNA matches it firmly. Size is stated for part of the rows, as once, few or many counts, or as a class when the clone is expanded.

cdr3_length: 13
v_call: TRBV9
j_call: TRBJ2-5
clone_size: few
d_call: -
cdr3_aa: CASSRADQETQYF
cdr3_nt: TGTGCCAGCTCAAGAGCGGACCAAGAGACCCAGTACTTC

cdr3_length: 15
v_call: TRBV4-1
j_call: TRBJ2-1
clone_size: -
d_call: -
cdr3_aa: CASSLRTSSYNEQFF
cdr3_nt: TGCGCCAGCAGCCTCCGGACCAGCTCCTACAATGAGCAGTTCTTC

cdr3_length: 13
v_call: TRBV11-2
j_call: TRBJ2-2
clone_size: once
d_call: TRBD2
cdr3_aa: CASSSGTSGAEFF
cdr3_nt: TGTGCCAGCAGCTCCGGGACTAGCGGGGCCGAATTTTTT

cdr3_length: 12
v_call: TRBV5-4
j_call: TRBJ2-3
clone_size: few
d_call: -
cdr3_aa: CASSLALDTQYF
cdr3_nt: TGTGCCAGCAGCTTGGCCTTAGATACGCAGTATTTT

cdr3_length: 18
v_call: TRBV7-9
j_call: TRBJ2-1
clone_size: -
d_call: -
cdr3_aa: CASSFVESLSGAYNEQFF
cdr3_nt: TGTGCCAGCAGCTTTGTAGAAAGCCTAAGTGGAGCATACAATGAGCAGTTCTTC

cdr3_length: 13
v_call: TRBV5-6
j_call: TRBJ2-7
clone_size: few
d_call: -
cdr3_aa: CASSLGGNYEQYF
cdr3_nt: TGTGCCAGCAGCTTGGGTGGAAACTACGAGCAGTACTTC

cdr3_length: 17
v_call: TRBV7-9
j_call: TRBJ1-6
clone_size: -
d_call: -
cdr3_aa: CASSPEPHGVRNSPLHF
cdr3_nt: TGTGCCAGCAGTCCCGAGCCACACGGGGTGCGTAATTCACCCCTCCACTTT

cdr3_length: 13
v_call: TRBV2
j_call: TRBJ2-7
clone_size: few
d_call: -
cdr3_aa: CASRPKGSYEQYF
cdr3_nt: TGTGCCAGCAGACCCAAGGGCAGCTACGAGCAGTACTTC

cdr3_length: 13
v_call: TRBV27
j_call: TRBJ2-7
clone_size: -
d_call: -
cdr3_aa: CASSLGRTYEQYF
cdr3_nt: TGTGCCAGCAGTTTGGGCAGGACCTACGAGCAGTACTTC

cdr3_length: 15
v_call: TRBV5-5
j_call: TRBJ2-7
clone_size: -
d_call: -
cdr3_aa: CASSFGLRPWNEQYF
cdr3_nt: TGTGCCAGCAGCTTTGGGCTCCGACCGTGGAACGAGCAGTACTTC

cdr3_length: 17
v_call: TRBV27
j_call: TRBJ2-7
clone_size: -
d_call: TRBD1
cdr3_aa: CASSSGQGASGPYEQYF
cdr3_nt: TGTGCCAGCAGTTCGGGACAGGGGGCGAGCGGGCCCTACGAGCAGTACTTC

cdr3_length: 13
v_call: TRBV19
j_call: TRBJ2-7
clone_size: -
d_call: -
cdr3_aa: CASSMTVTYEQYF
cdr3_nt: TGTGCCAGTAGTATGACGGTGACCTACGAGCAGTACTTC

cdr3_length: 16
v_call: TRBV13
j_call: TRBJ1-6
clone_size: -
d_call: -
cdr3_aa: CASSLERAGINSPLHF
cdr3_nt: TGTGCCAGCAGCTTAGAACGCGCGGGGATTAATTCACCCCTCCACTTT

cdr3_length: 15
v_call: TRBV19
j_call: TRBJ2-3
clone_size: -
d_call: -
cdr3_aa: CASSEDPINTDTQYF
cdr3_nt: TGTGCCAGTAGCGAGGATCCAATCAACACAGATACGCAGTATTTT

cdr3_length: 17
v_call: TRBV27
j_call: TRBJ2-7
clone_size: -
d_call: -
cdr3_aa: CASSLAYGGLSSYEQYF
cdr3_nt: TGTGCCAGCAGTTTAGCCTACGGGGGGCTTAGCTCCTACGAGCAGTACTTC

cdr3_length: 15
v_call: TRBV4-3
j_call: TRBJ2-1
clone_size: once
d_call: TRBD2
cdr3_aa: CASSSGTSGYNEQFF
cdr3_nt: TGCGCCAGCAGCTCCGGGACTAGCGGGTACAATGAGCAGTTCTTC

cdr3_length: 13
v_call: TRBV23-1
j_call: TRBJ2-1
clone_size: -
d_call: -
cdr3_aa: CATPIRPYNEQFF
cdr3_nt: TGCGCCACCCCGATTCGACCTTACAATGAGCAGTTCTTC

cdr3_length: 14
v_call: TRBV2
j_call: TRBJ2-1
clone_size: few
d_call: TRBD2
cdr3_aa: CASSGLAGFDEQFF
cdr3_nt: TGTGCCAGCAGTGGACTAGCGGGGTTCGATGAGCAGTTCTTC

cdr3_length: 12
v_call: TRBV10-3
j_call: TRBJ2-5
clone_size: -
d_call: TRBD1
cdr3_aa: CAARDSSETQYF
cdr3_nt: TGTGCCGCCAGGGACAGCTCAGAGACCCAGTACTTC

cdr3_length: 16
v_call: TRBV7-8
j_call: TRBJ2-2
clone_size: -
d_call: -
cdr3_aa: CASSLAWVARTGELFF
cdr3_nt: TGTGCCAGCAGCTTAGCGTGGGTGGCACGAACCGGGGAGCTGTTTTTT

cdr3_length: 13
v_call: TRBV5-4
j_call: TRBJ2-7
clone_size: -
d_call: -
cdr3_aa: CASSLGRTYEQYF
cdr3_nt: TGTGCCAGCAGCTTGGGGCGTACCTACGAGCAGTACTTC

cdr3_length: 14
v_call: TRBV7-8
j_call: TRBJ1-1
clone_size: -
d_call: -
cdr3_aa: CASSLGRMNTEAFF
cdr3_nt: TGTGCCAGCAGCTTAGGCAGAATGAACACTGAAGCTTTCTTT

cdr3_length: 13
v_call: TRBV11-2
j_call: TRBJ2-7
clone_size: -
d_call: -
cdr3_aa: CASSLTDSYEQYF
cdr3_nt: TGTGCCAGCAGCTTGACAGACTCCTACGAGCAGTACTTC

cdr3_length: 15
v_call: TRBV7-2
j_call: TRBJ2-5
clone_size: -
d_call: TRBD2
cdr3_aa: CASSLGGGDQETQYF
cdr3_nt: TGTGCCAGCAGCTTAGGGGGGGGAGACCAAGAGACCCAGTACTTC

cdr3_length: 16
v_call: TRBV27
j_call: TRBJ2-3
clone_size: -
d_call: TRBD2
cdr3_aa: CASSSFGAGELDTQYF
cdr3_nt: TGTGCCAGCAGTTCGTTCGGAGCGGGGGAGCTAGATACGCAGTATTTT

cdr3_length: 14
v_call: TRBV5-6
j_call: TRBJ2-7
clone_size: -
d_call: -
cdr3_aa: CASSPGVGSYEQYF
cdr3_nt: TGTGCCAGCAGCCCAGGGGTGGGGTCCTACGAGCAGTACTTC

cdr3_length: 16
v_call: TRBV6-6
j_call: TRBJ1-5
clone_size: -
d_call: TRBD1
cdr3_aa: CASSDRDRNANQPQHF
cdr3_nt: TGTGCCAGCAGCGACCGGGACAGGAATGCCAATCAGCCCCAGCATTTT

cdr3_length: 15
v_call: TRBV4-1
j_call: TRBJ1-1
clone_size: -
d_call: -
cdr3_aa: CASSQGEGWGPEAFF
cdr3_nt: TGCGCCAGCAGCCAAGGCGAGGGGTGGGGGCCTGAAGCTTTCTTT

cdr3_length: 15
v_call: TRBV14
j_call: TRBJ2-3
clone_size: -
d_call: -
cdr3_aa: CASSPLSPSTDTQYF
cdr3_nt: TGTGCCAGCAGCCCCTTGAGTCCTAGCACAGATACGCAGTATTTT

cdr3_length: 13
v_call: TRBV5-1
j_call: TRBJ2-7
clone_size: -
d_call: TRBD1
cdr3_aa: CASSLEAGGEQYF
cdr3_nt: TGCGCCAGCAGCTTGGAGGCAGGGGGCGAGCAGTACTTC

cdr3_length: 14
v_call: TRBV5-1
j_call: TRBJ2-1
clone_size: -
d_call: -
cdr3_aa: CASSLSNRLNEQFF
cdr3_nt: TGCGCCAGCAGCTTGTCTAACAGACTCAATGAGCAGTTCTTC

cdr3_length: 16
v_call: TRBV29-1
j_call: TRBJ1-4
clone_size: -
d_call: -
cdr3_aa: CSVVGVEGRPLEKLFF
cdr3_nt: TGCAGCGTCGTTGGCGTAGAGGGTAGACCCCTCGAAAAACTGTTTTTT

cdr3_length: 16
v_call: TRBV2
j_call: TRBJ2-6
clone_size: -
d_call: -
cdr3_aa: CASSGLGRSGANVLTF
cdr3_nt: TGTGCCAGCAGTGGATTAGGGAGATCTGGGGCCAACGTCCTGACTTTC

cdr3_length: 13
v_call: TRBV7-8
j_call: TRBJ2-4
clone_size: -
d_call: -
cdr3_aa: CASSPPTRDIQYF
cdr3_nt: TGTGCCAGCAGCCCACCGACAAGGGACATTCAGTACTTC

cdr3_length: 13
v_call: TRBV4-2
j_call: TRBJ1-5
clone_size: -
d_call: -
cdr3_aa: CASSQDWGQPQHF
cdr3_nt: TGTGCCAGCAGCCAAGATTGGGGTCAGCCCCAGCATTTT

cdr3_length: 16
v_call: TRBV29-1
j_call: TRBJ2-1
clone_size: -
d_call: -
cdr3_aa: CSVLGSAGLSPDEQFF
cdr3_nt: TGCAGCGTTTTAGGAAGCGCGGGTCTTTCTCCAGATGAGCAGTTCTTC

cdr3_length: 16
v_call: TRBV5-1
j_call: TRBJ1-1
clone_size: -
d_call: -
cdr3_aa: CASSLALVGMNTEAFF
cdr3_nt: TGCGCCAGCAGCTTGGCCCTTGTAGGGATGAACACTGAAGCTTTCTTT

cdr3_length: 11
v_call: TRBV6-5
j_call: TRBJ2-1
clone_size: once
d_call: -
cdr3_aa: CASSSGNEQFF
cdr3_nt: TGTGCCAGCAGTTCTGGGAATGAGCAGTTCTTC

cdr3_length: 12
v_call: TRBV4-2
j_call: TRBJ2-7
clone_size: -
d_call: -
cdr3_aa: CASSTDSYEQYF
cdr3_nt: TGTGCCAGCAGTACCGACTCCTACGAGCAGTACTTC

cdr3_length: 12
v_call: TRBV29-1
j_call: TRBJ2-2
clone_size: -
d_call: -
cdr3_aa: CSVTANTGELFF
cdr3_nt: TGCAGCGTGACAGCGAACACCGGGGAGCTGTTTTTT

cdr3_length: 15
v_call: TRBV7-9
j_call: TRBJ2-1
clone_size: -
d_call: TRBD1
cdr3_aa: CASSTRQGTFREQFF
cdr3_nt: TGTGCCAGCAGCACCCGACAGGGGACGTTTAGGGAGCAGTTCTTC

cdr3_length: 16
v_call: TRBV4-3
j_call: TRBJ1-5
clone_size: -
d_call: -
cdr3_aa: CASSQTLWGLNQPQHF
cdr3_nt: TGCGCCAGCAGCCAAACCCTCTGGGGACTCAATCAGCCCCAGCATTTT